One TCR beta chain is described in this entry. The target antigen is unknown. These data belong to a study of identical twins. Findings and caveats of the study: When twins shared out-of-frame alpha sequences, those sequences had excess low generation probability.

TCRdb used MiXCR to reprocess the 5' RACE reads, holding one entry per CDR3 protein. The sample carries some 1,700,000 distinct CDR3 sequences, about 32% recorded once. This CDR3 spans 16 amino acids. CDR1 SGHRS and CDR2 YFSETQ come from the germline V gene. Sequencing used cord blood. The TCR was taken from a newborn girl in good health. The chain recombines TRBV5-1 with TRBJ2-1, with 12 bases lining up with TRBD2. With the DNA end fitting TRBJ2-7 better, the J assignment may be wrong. CDR3 coding DNA: TGCGCCAGCAGCTGGAGACTAGCGGGAGCCTACAATGAGCAGTACTTC. Translation gives CASSWRLAGAYNEQYF.